Listed below are T cell receptor beta chains from one sample, sequenced in a study of shared clonotypes between healthy human individuals. Method: immunoSEQ multiplex PCR; TCRdb's copy keeps in-frame clones and lacks some. The sample holds some 1,600,000 clones, 95% to 99% seen once. The sequenced sample consisted of naive CD4+ T cells sorted from blood. These TCRs come from a young man in good health. Both conserved end residues are trimmed from each CDR3.

CDR3 protein	V gene	J gene
ASRSHPRGSNEKLF	TRBV28	TRBJ1-4
ASSSGTGGTEAF	TRBV5-1	TRBJ1-1
ASSLYKGSGGNTIY	TRBV5-6	TRBJ1-3
ASSQTGNYGYT	TRBV7-9	TRBJ1-2
ASSQGQGAAQPQH	TRBV6-1	TRBJ1-5
AISESRAGEEDF	TRBV10-3	TRBJ1-1
AQDRGSADTQY	TRBV30	TRBJ2-3
ASSPNRGVPGQGAIKLF	TRBV28	TRBJ1-4
SVEVRRDTQY	TRBV29-1	TRBJ2-3
ASSFSGRQGATGELF	TRBV11-3	TRBJ2-2
ASSLSLDRGLGYT	TRBV9	TRBJ1-2
ASSYLQTQY	TRBV6-5	TRBJ2-5
ASSGPQGTQY	TRBV9	TRBJ2-5
ASSLQLTRYEQY	TRBV2	TRBJ2-7
ASSLRDTTGETQY	TRBV7-2	TRBJ2-5
ASSEAVGRTQETQY	TRBV6-1	TRBJ2-5
SGSTGSSYNEQF	TRBV29-1	TRBJ2-1
ASSVEGYNQPQH	TRBV9	TRBJ1-5
ASSPGQVNEQY	TRBV5-4	TRBJ2-7
ASSPTRGRRGYEQY	TRBV18	TRBJ2-7
ASSPGGSSYEQY	TRBV9	TRBJ2-7
ASSSWSGELF	TRBV7-3	TRBJ2-2
ASSPDRGVMNTEAF	TRBV5-1	TRBJ1-1
ASSFGTTTNEKLF	TRBV7-9	TRBJ1-4
ASTPPSIGSGWYPQH	TRBV19	TRBJ1-5
ASSTRGLAGNTGELF	TRBV19	TRBJ2-2
ASIPDRGIAKNIQY	TRBV2	TRBJ2-4
ASRFCPGWQPQH	TRBV12-2	TRBJ1-5
ASRKDRARQPQH	TRBV6-5	TRBJ1-5
SSSSSYGYT	TRBV29-1	TRBJ1-2
ASSSLPSFNEQF	TRBV28	TRBJ2-1
ASSPEGWGNQPQH	TRBV27	TRBJ1-5
ASSRGRGQDPAGEKLF	TRBV18	TRBJ1-4
ASSLEAGGETQY	TRBV5-1	TRBJ2-5
ASSLTLRFGTEYGYT	TRBV5-5	TRBJ1-2
ASSIRGQTNQPQH	TRBV19	TRBJ1-5
SARYLTEAF	TRBV20-1	TRBJ1-1
ASSLWGVNEQY	TRBV28	TRBJ2-7
ASSESQGPYGYT	TRBV25-1	TRBJ1-2
ASSGGLAGVIGLETQY	TRBV5-6	TRBJ2-5
ASSLADTQY	TRBV7-2	TRBJ2-3
ASSLGLADYNEQF	TRBV5-1	TRBJ2-1
ASSGDSNQPQH	TRBV9	TRBJ1-5
ASSLASGRDEQF	TRBV5-1	TRBJ2-1
ASSSIAGGPREQF	TRBV11-2	TRBJ2-1
ATSIPLGQGAEETQY	TRBV15	TRBJ2-5
AWELSSYEQY	TRBV30	TRBJ2-7
ASSSGTGETTGANVLT	TRBV19	TRBJ2-6
ASSRWDRGRMDTEAF	TRBV5-4	TRBJ1-1